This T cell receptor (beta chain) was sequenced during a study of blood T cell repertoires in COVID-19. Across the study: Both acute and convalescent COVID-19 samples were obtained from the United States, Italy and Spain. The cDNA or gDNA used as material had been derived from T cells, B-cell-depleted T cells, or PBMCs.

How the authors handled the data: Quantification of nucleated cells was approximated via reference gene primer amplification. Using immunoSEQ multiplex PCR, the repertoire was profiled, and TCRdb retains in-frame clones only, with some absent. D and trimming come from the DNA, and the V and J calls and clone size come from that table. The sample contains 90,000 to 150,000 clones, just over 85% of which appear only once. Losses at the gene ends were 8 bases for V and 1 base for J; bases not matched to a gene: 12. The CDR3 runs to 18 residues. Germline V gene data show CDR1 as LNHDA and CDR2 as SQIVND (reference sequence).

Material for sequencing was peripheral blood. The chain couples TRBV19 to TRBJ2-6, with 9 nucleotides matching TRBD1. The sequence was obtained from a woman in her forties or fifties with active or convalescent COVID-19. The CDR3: CASDVPGQGLSGANVLTF. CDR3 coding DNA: TGTGCCAGTGATGTCCCGGGACAGGGATTATCTGGGGCCAACGTCCTGACTTTC.